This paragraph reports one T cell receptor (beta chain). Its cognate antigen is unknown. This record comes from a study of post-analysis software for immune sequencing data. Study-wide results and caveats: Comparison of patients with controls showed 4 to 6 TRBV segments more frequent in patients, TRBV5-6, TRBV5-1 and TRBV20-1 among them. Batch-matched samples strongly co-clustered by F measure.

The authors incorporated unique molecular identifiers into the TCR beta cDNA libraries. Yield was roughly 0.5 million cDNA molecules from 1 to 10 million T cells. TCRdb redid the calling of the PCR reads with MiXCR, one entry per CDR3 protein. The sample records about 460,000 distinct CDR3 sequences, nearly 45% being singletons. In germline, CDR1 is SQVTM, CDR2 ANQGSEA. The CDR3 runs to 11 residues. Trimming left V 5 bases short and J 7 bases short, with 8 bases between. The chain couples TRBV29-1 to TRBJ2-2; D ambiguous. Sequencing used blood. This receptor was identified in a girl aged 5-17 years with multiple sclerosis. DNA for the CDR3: TGCAGCGTTACGGGCAGCGGGGAGCTGTTTTTT. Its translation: CSVTGSGELFF.